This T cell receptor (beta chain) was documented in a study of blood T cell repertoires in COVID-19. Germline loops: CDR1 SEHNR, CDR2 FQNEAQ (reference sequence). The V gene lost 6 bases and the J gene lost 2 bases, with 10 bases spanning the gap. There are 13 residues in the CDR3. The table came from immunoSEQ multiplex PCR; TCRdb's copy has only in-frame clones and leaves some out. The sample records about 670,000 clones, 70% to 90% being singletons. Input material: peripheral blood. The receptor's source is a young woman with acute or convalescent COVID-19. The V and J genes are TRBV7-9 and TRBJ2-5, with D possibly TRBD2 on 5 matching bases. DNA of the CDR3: TGTGCCAGCAGTCAGGACTCGCAAGAGACCCAGTACTTC. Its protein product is CASSQDSQETQYF.